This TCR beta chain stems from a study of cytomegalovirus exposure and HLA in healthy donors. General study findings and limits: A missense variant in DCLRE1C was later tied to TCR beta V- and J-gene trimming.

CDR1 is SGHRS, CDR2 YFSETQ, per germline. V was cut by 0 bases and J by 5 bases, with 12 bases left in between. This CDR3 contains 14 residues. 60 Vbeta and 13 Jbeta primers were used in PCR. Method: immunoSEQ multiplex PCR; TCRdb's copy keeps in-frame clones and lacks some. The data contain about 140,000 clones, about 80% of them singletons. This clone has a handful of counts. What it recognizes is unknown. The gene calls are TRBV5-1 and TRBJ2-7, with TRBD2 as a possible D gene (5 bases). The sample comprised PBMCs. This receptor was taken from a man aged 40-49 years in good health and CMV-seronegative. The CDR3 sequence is CASSLAHSGNEQYF. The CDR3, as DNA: TGCGCCAGCAGCTTGGCCCACTCCGGGAACGAGCAGTACTTC.